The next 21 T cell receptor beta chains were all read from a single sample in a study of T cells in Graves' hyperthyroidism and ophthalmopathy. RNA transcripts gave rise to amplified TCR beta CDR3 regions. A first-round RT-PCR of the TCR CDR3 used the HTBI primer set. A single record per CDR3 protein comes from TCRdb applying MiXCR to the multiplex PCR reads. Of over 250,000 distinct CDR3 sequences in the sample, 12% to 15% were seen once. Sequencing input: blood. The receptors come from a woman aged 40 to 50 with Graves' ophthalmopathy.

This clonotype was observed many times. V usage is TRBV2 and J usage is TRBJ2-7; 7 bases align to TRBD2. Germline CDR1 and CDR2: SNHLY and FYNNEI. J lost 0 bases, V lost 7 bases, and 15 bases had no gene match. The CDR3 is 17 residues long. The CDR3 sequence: CASTSGGLGVGSYEQYF. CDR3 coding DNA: TGTGCCAGCACAAGTGGAGGACTAGGGGTGGGCTCCTACGAGCAGTACTTC.

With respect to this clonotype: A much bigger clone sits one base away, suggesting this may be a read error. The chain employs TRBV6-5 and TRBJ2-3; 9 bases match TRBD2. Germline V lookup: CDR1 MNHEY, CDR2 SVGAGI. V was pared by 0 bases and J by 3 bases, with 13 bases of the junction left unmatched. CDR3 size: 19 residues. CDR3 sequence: CASSYSKAGGHIHTDTQYF. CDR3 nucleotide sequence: TGTGCCAGCAGTTACTCGAAGGCGGGGGGGCATATCCATACAGATACGCAGTATTTT.

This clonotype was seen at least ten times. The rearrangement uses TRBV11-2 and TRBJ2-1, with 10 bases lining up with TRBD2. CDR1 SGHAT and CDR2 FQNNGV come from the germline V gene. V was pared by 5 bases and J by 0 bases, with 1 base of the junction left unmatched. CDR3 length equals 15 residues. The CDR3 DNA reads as TGTGCCAGCAGCCGACTAGCGGGCTCCTACAATGAGCAGTTCTTC. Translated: CASSRLAGSYNEQFF.

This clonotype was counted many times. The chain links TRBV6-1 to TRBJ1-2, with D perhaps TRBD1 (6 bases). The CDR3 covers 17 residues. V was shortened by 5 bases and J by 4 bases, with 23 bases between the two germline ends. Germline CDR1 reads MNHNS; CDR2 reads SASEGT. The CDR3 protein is CASSPSPSAGATYGYTF. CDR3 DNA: TGTGCCAGCAGTCCCAGTCCGTCGGCAGGGGCGACCTATGGCTACACCTTC.

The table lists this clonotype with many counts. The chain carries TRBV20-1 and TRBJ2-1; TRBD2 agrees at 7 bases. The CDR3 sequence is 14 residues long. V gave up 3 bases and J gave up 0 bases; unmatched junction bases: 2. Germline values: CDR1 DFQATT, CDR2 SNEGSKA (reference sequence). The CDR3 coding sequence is TGCAGTGCTAGCGGGAGGTACTCCTACAATGAGCAGTTCTTC. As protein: CSASGRYSYNEQFF.

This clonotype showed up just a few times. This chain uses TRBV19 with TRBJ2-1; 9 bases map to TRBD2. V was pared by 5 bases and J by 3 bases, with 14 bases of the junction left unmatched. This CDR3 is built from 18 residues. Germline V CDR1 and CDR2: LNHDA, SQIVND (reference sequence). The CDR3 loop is CASSPRAGGTLRYNEQFF. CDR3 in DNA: TGTGCCAGTAGTCCACGAGCGGGGGGCACACTTCGCTACAATGAGCAGTTCTTC.

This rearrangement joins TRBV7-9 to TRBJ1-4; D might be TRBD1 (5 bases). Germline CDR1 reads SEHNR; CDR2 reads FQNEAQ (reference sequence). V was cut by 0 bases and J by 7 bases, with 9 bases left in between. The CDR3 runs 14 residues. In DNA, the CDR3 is TGTGCCAGCAGCTTAGCAGGGACTTCTGAAAAACTGTTTTTT. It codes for CASSLAGTSEKLFF.

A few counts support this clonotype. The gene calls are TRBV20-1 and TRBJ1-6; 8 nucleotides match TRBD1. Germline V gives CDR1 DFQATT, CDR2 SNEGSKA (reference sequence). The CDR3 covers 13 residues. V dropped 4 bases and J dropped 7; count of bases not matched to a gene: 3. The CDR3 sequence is CSANDRGNSPLHF. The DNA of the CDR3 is TGCAGTGCTAACGACAGGGGAAATTCACCCCTCCACTTT.

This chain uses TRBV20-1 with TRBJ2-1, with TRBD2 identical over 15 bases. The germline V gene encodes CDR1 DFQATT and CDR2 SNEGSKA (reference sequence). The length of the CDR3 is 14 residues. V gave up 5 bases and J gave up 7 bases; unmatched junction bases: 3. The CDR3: CSAGLAGGPNEQFF. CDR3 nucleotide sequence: TGCAGTGCTGGACTAGCGGGAGGGCCAAATGAGCAGTTCTTC.

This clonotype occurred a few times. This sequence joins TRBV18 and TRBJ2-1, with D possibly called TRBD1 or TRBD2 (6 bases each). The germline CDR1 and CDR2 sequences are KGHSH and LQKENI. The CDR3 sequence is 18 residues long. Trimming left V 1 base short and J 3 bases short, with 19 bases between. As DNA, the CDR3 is TGTGCCAGCTCACCACAATTTGCGGGGACATCGAACTACAATGAGCAGTTCTTC. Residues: CASSPQFAGTSNYNEQFF.

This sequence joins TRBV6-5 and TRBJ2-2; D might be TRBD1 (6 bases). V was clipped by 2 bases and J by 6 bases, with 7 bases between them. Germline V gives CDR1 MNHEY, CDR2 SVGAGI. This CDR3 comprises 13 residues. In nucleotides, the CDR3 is TGTGCCAGCAGTTACCAGGGGCCCGGGGAGCTGTTTTTT. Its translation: CASSYQGPGELFF.

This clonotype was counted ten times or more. The CDR3 reads CASRQGAPGANVLTF. CDR3 nucleotide sequence: TGTGCCAGCAGGCAGGGGGCTCCAGGGGCCAACGTCCTGACTTTC. This chain connects TRBV6-1 to TRBJ2-6; the match to TRBD1 covers 8 bases. Germline CDR1 reads MNHNS; CDR2 reads SASEGT. The CDR3 loop spans 15 amino acids. The ends lost 6 bases at V and 4 bases at J; junction bases unmatched: 5.

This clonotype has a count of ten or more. CDR3 bases: TGTGCCAGCAGTGAAGTAGCAGGGGCTGAAGCTTTCTTT. Protein sequence: CASSEVAGAEAFF. The rearrangement uses TRBV2 and TRBJ1-1, with a weak D call TRBD1 (6 bases). The CDR3 extends over 13 amino acids. The V gene's germline CDR1 is SNHLY and CDR2 FYNNEI. The V end was cut by 1 base, the J end by 6 bases, with 9 bases between.

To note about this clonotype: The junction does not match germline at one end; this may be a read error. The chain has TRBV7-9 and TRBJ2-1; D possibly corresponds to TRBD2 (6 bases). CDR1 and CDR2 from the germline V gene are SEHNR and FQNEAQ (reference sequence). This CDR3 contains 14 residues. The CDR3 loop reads CAGSPPLGTHEQFF. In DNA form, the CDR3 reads TGTGCCGGCAGCCCCCCCCTTGGGACTCATGAGCAGTTCTTC. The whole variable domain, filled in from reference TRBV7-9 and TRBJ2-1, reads DTGVSQNPRHKITKRGQNVTFRCDPISEHNRLYWYRQTLGQGPEFLTYFQNEAQLEKSRLLSDRFSAERPKGSFSTLEIQRTEQGDSAMYLCAGSPPLGTHEQFFGPGTRLTVL.

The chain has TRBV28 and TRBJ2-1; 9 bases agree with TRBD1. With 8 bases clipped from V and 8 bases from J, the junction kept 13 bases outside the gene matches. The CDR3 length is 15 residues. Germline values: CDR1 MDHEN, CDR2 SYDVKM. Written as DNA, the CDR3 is TGTGCCAGCGGCGAGGGAGGGACAGGGCTGGATGAGCAGTTCTTC. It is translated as CASGEGGTGLDEQFF.

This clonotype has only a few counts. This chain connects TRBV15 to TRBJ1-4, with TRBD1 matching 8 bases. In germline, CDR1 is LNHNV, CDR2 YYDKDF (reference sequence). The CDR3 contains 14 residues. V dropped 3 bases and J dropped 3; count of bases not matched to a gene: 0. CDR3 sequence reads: CATSRGQANEKLFF. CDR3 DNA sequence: TGTGCCACCAGCAGGGGACAGGCTAATGAAAAACTGTTTTTT.

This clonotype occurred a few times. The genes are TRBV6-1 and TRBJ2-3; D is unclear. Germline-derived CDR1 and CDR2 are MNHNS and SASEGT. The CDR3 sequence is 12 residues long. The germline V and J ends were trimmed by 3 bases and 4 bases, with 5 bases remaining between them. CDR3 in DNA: TGTGCCAGCAGTGACTGGGCAGATACGCAGTATTTT. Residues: CASSDWADTQYF.

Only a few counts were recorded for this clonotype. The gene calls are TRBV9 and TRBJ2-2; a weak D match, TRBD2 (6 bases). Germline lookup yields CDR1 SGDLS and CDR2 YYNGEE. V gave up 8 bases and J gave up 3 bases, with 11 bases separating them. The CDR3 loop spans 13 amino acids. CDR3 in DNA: TGTGCCAGTCGGGACTCGTACACCGGGGAGCTGTTTTTT. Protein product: CASRDSYTGELFF.

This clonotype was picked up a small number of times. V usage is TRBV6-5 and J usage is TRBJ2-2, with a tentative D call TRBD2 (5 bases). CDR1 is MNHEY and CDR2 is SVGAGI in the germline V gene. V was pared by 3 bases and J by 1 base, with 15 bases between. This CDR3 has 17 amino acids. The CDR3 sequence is CASSYAGSALNTGELFF. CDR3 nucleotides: TGTGCCAGCAGTTATGCGGGCTCAGCCCTGAACACCGGGGAGCTGTTTTTT.

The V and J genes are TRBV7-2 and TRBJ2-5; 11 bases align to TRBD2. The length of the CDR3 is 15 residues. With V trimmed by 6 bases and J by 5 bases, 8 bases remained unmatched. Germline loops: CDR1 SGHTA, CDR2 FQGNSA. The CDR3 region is CASRASGGWEETQYF. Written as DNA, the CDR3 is TGTGCCAGCAGGGCTAGCGGGGGGTGGGAGGAGACCCAGTACTTC.

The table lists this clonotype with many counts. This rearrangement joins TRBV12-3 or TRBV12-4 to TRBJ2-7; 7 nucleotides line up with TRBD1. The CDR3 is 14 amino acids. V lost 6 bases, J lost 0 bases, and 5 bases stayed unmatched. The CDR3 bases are TGTGCCAGCAGACCTCGGGACAGCTCCTACGAGCAGTACTTC. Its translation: CASRPRDSSYEQYF.